This passage covers 17 T cell receptor beta chains from one sample sequenced in a study of cytomegalovirus exposure and HLA in healthy donors. Data came from immunoSEQ multiplex PCR; TCRdb stores just in-frame clones and leaves some out. The data show some 150,000 clones, approximately 88% seen once. Sample: PBMCs. The receptors were gathered from a woman between 18 and 29 years old in good health and CMV-seropositive.

This clone was detected only once. The chain is built from TRBV13 and TRBJ2-3; D might be TRBD1 (6 bases). The V gene lost 1 base and the J gene lost 4 bases, with 6 bases spanning the gap. Germline lookup yields CDR1 PRHDT and CDR2 FYEKMQ (reference sequence). The CDR3 covers 13 residues. CDR3 amino acids: CASSLDRADTQYF. CDR3 coding DNA: TGTGCCAGCAGCTTAGACAGGGCAGATACGCAGTATTTT.

The chain recombines TRBV5-1 with TRBJ2-3; D is undetermined. The CDR3 totals 14 residues. V lost 6 bases and J lost 4, with 15 bases in between. Germline CDR1 SGHRS, CDR2 YFSETQ. CDR3 loop: CASMVGSTADTQYF. The CDR3 coding sequence is TGCGCCAGCATGGTCGGTAGCACGGCAGATACGCAGTATTTT.

This sequence joins TRBV28 and TRBJ2-7; D perhaps matches TRBD1 (6 bases). V was clipped by 6 bases and J by 0 bases, with 9 bases between them. CDR1 is MDHEN, CDR2 SYDVKM, per germline. CDR3 length: 13 residues. The CDR3 DNA is TGTGCCAGCAGGGGGACATACTCCTACGAGCAGTACTTC. Protein product: CASRGTYSYEQYF. Full variable domain (remainder filled in from reference TRBV28 and TRBJ2-7): DVKVTQSSRYLVKRTGEKVFLECVQDMDHENMFWYRQDPGLGLRLIYFSYDVKMKEKGDIPEGYSVSREKKERFSLILESASTNQTSMYLCASRGTYSYEQYFGPGTRLTVT.

The chain carries TRBV6-6 and TRBJ2-7; 7 bases are shared with TRBD1. The V and J ends lost 5 bases and 6 bases, in that order; junction bases with no gene match: 1. Per the germline V gene, CDR1 is MNHNY and CDR2 is SVGAGI (reference sequence). This CDR3 is built from 11 residues. CDR3 residues: CASSAGGEQYF. As DNA, the CDR3 is TGTGCCAGCAGTGCAGGGGGCGAGCAGTACTTC.

This rearrangement joins TRBV5-1 to TRBJ2-3, with 12 bases aligning to TRBD2. J was trimmed by 3 bases and V by 2 bases; bases with no gene match: 7. The CDR3 sequence is 17 residues long. Germline V gives CDR1 SGHRS, CDR2 YFSETQ. The CDR3 region is CASSFLPGTSGTDTQYF. CDR3 sequence (DNA): TGCGCCAGCAGCTTTCTTCCCGGGACTAGCGGGACAGATACGCAGTATTTT.

This clone was recorded only once. This chain joins TRBV5-1 and TRBJ2-2, with a possible D match to TRBD2 (5 bases). Germline CDR1 is SGHRS and CDR2 is YFSETQ. V lost 7 bases, J lost 5 bases, and 9 bases lay in between. This CDR3 has 12 amino acids. The CDR3 DNA reads as TGCGCCAGCCAGCGGAGTACCGGGGAGCTGTTTTTT. Its protein is CASQRSTGELFF.

J is TRBJ2-5 and V is TRBV30; tentative D call: TRBD2 (6 bases). The CDR3 totals 11 residues. V gave up 8 bases and J gave up 1 base, with 8 bases separating them. CDR1 is GTSNPN and CDR2 is SVGIG in the germline V gene (reference sequence). CDR3 loop: CARDFQETQYF. As DNA, the CDR3 is TGTGCCCGGGACTTCCAAGAGACCCAGTACTTC.

The CDR3 reads CASSLTTGSNTEAFF. CDR3 in DNA: TGTGCCAGCAGCCTTACGACAGGGTCGAACACTGAAGCTTTCTTT. The genes are TRBV5-4 and TRBJ1-1, with 7 bases aligning to TRBD1. Germline assignment: CDR1 SGHNT and CDR2 YYREEE (reference sequence). This CDR3 has 15 residues. V shed 4 bases and J 1 base; nucleotides not matched to a gene: 7.

The genes are TRBV6-5 and TRBJ1-2, with TRBD1 identical over 7 bases. This CDR3 contains 13 residues. Germline CDR1 and CDR2: MNHEY and SVGAGI. V lost 8 bases and J lost 8; bases outside the gene matches: 11. CDR3 bases: TGTGCCAGCGAGGAGGTCAGGGGGAGAGGCTACACCTTC. Encoded protein: CASEEVRGRGYTF.

This chain links TRBV7-9 with TRBJ2-7; 9 positions agree with TRBD2. This CDR3 has 16 residues. V dropped 5 bases and J dropped 3; count of bases not matched to a gene: 11. CDR1 SEHNR and CDR2 FQNEAQ come from the germline V gene (reference sequence). This chain's CDR3 is CASSAGLARNSYEQYF. CDR3 bases: TGTGCCAGCAGCGCGGGACTAGCACGAAACAGCTACGAGCAGTACTTC.

The chain recombines TRBV19 with TRBJ2-3; 10 nucleotides agree with TRBD1. The trim removed 6 bases at V and 0 bases at J, leaving 6 bases unmatched. The CDR3 has 16 amino acids. Germline CDR1 is LNHDA and CDR2 is SQIVND (reference sequence). The CDR3 DNA follows: TGTGCCAGTAGCCGAAGGACAGGGGGGAGCACAGATACGCAGTATTTT. It translates to CASSRRTGGSTDTQYF.

The rearrangement links TRBV14 to TRBJ2-1; D is possibly TRBD2 (6 bases). Germline-derived CDR1 and CDR2 are SGHDN and FVKESK. The CDR3 sequence is 18 residues long. V was cut by 2 bases and J by 0 bases, with 17 bases left in between. CDR3 loop: CASSQNFGGKHSYNEQFF. CDR3 in DNA: TGTGCCAGCAGCCAAAATTTTGGCGGGAAACACTCCTACAATGAGCAGTTCTTC.

V usage is TRBV5-1 and J usage is TRBJ2-7, with TRBD2 matching 9 bases. Per germline, CDR1 SGHRS and CDR2 YFSETQ. The CDR3 is 15 amino acids. Trimming at V came to 3 bases and at J to 0 bases, leaving 4 bases not matched to a gene. CDR3 coding DNA: TGCGCCAGCAGCTCTAATAGCGGGAGCTCCTACGAGCAGTACTTC. The encoded protein is CASSSNSGSSYEQYF.

This clone was counted once. The chain uses TRBV29-1 and TRBJ2-1; 9 bases are a match to TRBD2. The germline gives CDR1 SQVTM, CDR2 ANQGSEA. The CDR3 loop spans 16 amino acids. V lost 3 bases, J lost 1 base, and 7 bases stayed unmatched. The DNA for the CDR3 is TGCAGCGTTGAGCCTAGCGGGATGCAATCCTACAATGAGCAGTTCTTC. Protein sequence: CSVEPSGMQSYNEQFF.

The chain has TRBV4-3 and TRBJ2-1; 8 bases are a match to TRBD2. The CDR3 is 15 residues long. Germline values: CDR1 LGHNA, CDR2 YSLEER. The V gene end was trimmed by 5 bases and the J gene end by 2 bases; junction bases not matched to a gene: 5. CDR3 sequence: CASSVGLAAYNEQFF. The CDR3 region has the DNA TGCGCCAGCAGCGTTGGACTAGCAGCCTACAATGAGCAGTTCTTC.

The chain uses TRBV5-1 and TRBJ2-7; 7 bases map to TRBD2. From germline, CDR1 is SGHRS and CDR2 YFSETQ. The CDR3 spans 14 residues. V shed 7 bases, J shed 2 bases, and the junction held 9 bases outside the gene matches. CDR3 nucleotides: TGCGCCAGCTCTGGGGAGGGGAGGACCTACGAGCAGTACTTC. Translating it yields CASSGEGRTYEQYF. The full variable domain, with the rest looked up from reference TRBV5-1 and TRBJ2-7, is KAGVTQTPRYLIKTRGQQVTLSCSPISGHRSVSWYQQTPGQGLQFLFEYFSETQRNKGNFPGRFSGRQFSNSRSEMNVSTLELGDSALYLCASSGEGRTYEQYFGPGTRLTVT.

The chain carries TRBV7-8 and TRBJ1-4, with 9 positions matching TRBD1. The V gene's germline CDR1 is SGHVS and CDR2 FQNEAQ. The V gene end was trimmed by 6 bases and the J gene end by 8 bases; junction bases not matched to a gene: 10. The CDR3 consists of 15 residues. The CDR3 DNA follows: TGTGCCAGCAGGGCTCCGGGACAGGGCCAGGAAAAACTGTTTTTT. Its protein is CASRAPGQGQEKLFF.